This is a list of T cell receptor beta chains from one sample in a study of blood T cell repertoires in COVID-19. TCRdb's table, derived via immunoSEQ multiplex PCR, lists solely in-frame clones and lacks some. The table has roughly 180,000 clones, roughly 83% seen once. Sequencing was performed on PBMCs or T cells enriched from blood (not recorded which). These TCRs come from a woman aged 60-70 years who had recovered from COVID-19. Both conserved end residues are part of each CDR3. D genes are given only for firm matches. Some rows mark clone size as missing; the rest say once, few, many or name a class of expanded clone.

CDR3 DNA | CDR3 protein | V gene | D gene | J gene | clone size
TGCGCCAGCAGCGCAGAACCTGCGAACACCGGGGAGCTGTTTTTT | CASSAEPANTGELFF | TRBV5-1 | . | TRBJ2-2 | few
TGCGCCAGCAGATTCCGGGACAGGGGGATTGAGCCCCAGCATTTT | CASRFRDRGIEPQHF | TRBV23-1 | TRBD1 | TRBJ1-5 | .
TGTGCCAGCAGCTTAGGGCAGGGGAAGGGGGAAGGTCAGCCCCAGCATTTT | CASSLGQGKGEGQPQHF | TRBV7-2 | . | TRBJ1-5 | few
TGTGCCAGCAGTATCGAGCGGGGGCCCCTCCACTTT | CASSIERGPLHF | TRBV2 | . | TRBJ1-6 | .
TGTGCCATCAGTGGGCCGGGACAGGGGACCACTGAAGCTTTCTTT | CAISGPGQGTTEAFF | TRBV10-3 | TRBD1 | TRBJ1-1 | .
TGTGCCAGCAGTTTCCGACTAGCGGGGTTCAATGAGCAGTTCTTC | CASSFRLAGFNEQFF | TRBV7-9 | TRBD2 | TRBJ2-1 | .
TGTGCCACCAGTCCGGCAGGGGCAAGATCTGGGGCCAACGTCCTGACTTTC | CATSPAGARSGANVLTF | TRBV24-1 | . | TRBJ2-6 | .
TGTGCCAGCAGTGAAGGTAGAGTGGGGGGTAGCGAGCAGTACTTC | CASSEGRVGGSEQYF | TRBV2 | . | TRBJ2-7 | .
TGTGCCAGCGGTTCAGGGGTAACGGGGGAAGCTTTCTTT | CASGSGVTGEAFF | TRBV6-5 | . | TRBJ1-1 | .
TGCGCCAGCAGCGACCCTTTTCGACAGGGTGTAGGCGAGCAGTACTTC | CASSDPFRQGVGEQYF | TRBV5-1 | TRBD1 | TRBJ2-7 | .
TGTGCCAGCAGCGTAGGGGCTAACAAGGCCGGGGAGCTGTTTTTT | CASSVGANKAGELFF | TRBV9 | . | TRBJ2-2 | .
TGTGCCTGGAGTAAGGCAGGTGAAAAACTGTTTTTT | CAWSKAGEKLFF | TRBV30 | . | TRBJ1-4 | .
TGTGCCAGCAGCATAACGGGACTAGCGGGAGGAGAGTTCTTC | CASSITGLAGGEFF | TRBV21-1 | . | TRBJ2-1 | .
TGTGCCAGCAGCGTAGGGCAGGCGAGCTCCTACGAGCAGTACTTC | CASSVGQASSYEQYF | TRBV9 | . | TRBJ2-7 | few
TGCGCCAGCAGCACGTGGGGAGTCTCCTACGAGCAGTACTTC | CASSTWGVSYEQYF | TRBV5-1 | . | TRBJ2-7 | once
TGCAGCGTTGGCGGGCCCTCTGGGGCCAACGTCCTGACTTTC | CSVGGPSGANVLTF | TRBV29-1 | . | TRBJ2-6 | .
TGTGCCAGCAGTCTCTCCGGGACAGGGTATGGGACCCAGTACTTC | CASSLSGTGYGTQYF | TRBV28 | TRBD1 | TRBJ2-5 | .
TGTGCCAGCAGAGTAGCGGGTAGGGCCAAAAACATTCAGTACTTC | CASRVAGRAKNIQYF | TRBV28 | TRBD2 | TRBJ2-4 | .
TGCGCCAGCAGCCATACCGCGCTAAACACTGAAGCTTTCTTT | CASSHTALNTEAFF | TRBV4-1 | . | TRBJ1-1 | .
TGTGCCAGCAGTGAGGACAGGGGGAATCAGCCCCAGCATTTT | CASSEDRGNQPQHF | TRBV2 | TRBD1 | TRBJ1-5 | once